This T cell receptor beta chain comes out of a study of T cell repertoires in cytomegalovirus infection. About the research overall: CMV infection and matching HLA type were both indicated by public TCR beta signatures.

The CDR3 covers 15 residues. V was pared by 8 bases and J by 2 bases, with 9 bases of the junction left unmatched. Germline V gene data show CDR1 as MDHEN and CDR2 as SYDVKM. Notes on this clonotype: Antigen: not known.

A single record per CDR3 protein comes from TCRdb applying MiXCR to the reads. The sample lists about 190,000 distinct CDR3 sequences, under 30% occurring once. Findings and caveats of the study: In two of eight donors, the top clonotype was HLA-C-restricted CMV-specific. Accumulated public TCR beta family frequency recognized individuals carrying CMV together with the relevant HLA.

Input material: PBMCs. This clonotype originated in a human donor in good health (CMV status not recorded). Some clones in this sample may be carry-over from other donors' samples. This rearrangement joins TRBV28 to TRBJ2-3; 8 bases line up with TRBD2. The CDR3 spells CASPPAGGFTDTQYF. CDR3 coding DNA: TGTGCCAGCCCCCCGGCGGGGGGTTTCACAGATACGCAGTATTTT.